The text below deals with one T cell receptor (beta chain). Its specificity is not known. The sample is drawn from a study of T cell responses to AZD1222 COVID-19 vaccine. Study-wide findings and caveats: Across the whole spike, CD4 TCRs peaked at regions 160-218 and 743-854.

Sequencing used immunoSEQ multiplex PCR; TCRdb keeps in-frame clones, though not all of them. The sample comprises approximately 80,000 clones, 75% to 90% of which are singletons, and about 23% rests with the top ten. The length of the CDR3 is 13 residues. Germline lookup yields CDR1 LGHDT and CDR2 YNNKEL (reference sequence). V was pared by 0 bases and J by 5 bases, with 7 bases between. The receptor was isolated from an adult in good health. The specimen was peripheral blood, collected on day 0 of AZD1222 vaccination. J is TRBJ1-2 and V is TRBV3-1 (or the pseudogene TRBV3-2); D remains unclear. The CDR3 sequence is CASSQEGLYGYTF. The CDR3 coding sequence is TGTGCCAGCAGCCAAGAAGGACTATATGGCTACACCTTC.